These 3 T cell receptor beta chains were sequenced from one sample in a study of T cell responses to AZD1222 COVID-19 vaccine. Only in-frame clones appear in the TCRdb table, and some are missing; sequencing was by immunoSEQ multiplex PCR. The table has about 96,000 clones, 80% to 90% seen once. The sample was peripheral blood, taken on day 0 of AZD1222 vaccination. These receptors came from an adult in good health.

The chain has TRBV9 and TRBJ2-2; D gene unclear. With 1 base removed from V and 4 bases from J, the gap between germline ends came to 11 bases. CDR3 length: 15 residues. Germline CDR1 reads SGDLS; CDR2 reads YYNGEE. This CDR3 reads CASSVSSGATGELFF. The CDR3 DNA follows: TGTGCCAGCAGCGTATCATCAGGAGCCACCGGGGAGCTGTTTTTT.

The chain has TRBV3-1 (or the pseudogene TRBV3-2) and TRBJ1-3; D remains unclear. CDR1 and CDR2 (germline): LGHDT, YNNKEL (reference sequence). V lost 3 bases, J lost 8 bases, and 8 bases lay in between. The CDR3 covers 12 residues. CDR3: CASSHRAHTIYF. The DNA for the CDR3 is TGTGCCAGCAGCCACCGGGCCCACACCATATATTTT.

The chain joins TRBV5-1 to TRBJ1-4; perhaps TRBD1 as D (6 bases). The CDR3 consists of 15 residues. V was pared by 2 bases and J by 2 bases, with 10 bases between. Germline lookup yields CDR1 SGHRS and CDR2 YFSETQ. The CDR3 DNA follows: TGCGCCAGCAGCTTTACAGGGCCCACTAATGAAAAACTGTTTTTT. Translated: CASSFTGPTNEKLFF.